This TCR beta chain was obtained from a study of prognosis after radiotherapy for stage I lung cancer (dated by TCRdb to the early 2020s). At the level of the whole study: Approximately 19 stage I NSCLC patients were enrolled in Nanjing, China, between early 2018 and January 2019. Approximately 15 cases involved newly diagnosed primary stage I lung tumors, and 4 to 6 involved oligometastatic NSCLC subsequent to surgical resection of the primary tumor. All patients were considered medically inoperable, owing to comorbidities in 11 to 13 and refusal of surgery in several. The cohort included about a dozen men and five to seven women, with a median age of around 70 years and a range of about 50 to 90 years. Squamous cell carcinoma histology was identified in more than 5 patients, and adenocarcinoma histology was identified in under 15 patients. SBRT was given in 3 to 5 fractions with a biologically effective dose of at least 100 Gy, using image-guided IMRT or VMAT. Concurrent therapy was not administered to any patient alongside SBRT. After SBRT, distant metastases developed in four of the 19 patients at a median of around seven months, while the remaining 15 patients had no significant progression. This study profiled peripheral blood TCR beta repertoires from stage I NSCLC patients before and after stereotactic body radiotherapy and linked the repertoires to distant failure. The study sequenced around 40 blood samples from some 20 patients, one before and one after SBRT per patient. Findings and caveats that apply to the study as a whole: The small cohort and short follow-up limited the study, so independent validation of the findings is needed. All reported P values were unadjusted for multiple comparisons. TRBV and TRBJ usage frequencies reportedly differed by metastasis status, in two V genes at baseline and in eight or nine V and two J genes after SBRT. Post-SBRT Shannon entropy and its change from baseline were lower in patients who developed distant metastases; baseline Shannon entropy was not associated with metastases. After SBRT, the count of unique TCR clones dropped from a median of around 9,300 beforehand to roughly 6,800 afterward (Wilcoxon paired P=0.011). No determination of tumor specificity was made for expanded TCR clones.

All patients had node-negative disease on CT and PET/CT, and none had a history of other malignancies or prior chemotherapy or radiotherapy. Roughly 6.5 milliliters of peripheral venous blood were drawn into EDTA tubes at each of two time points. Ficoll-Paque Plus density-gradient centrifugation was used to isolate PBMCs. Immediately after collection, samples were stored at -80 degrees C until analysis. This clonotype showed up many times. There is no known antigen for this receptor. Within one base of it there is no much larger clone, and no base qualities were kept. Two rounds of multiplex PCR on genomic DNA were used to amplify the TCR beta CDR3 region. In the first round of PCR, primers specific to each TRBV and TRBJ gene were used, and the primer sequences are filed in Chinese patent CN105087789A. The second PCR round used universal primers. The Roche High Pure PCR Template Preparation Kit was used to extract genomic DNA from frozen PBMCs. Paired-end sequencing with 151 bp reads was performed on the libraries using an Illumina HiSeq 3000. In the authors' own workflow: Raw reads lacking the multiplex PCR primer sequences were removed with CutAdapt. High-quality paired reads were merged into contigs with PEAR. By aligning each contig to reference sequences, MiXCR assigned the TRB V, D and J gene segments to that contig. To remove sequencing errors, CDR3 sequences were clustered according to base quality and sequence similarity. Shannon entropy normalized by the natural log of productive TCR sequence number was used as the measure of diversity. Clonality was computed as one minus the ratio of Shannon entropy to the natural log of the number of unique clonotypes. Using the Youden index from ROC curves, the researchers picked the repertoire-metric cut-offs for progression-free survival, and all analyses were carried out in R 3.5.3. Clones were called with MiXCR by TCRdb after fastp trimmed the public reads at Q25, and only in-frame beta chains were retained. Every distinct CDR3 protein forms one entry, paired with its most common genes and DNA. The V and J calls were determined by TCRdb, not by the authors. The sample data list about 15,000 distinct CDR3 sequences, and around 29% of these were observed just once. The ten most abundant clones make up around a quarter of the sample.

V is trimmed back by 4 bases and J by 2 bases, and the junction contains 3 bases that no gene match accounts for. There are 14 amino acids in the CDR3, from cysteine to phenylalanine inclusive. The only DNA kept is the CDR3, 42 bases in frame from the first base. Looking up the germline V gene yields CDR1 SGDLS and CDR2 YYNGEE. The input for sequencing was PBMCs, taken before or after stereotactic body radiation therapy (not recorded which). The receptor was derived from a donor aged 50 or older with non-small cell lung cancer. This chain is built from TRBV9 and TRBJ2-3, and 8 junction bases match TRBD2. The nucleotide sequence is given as TGTGCCAGCAGCACCGGGGGGGCCACAGATACGCAGTATTTT. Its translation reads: CASSTGGATDTQYF.